These T cell receptor beta chains were read from a single sample in a study of CD8+CD57+ T cells in acquired aplastic anemia. MiXCR, applied by TCRdb to the reads, yields one record per CDR3 protein. Of about 120,000 distinct CDR3 sequences in the sample, roughly 55% were seen once. Sequencing was carried out using sorted CD4+, CD8+, or CD8+CD57+ T cells (not recorded which) from PBMCs. Receptors originate from a human donor with aplastic anemia. CDR3s include the opening cysteine and the closing phenylalanine or tryptophan. Each record gives: V gene, J gene, D gene, clone size, CDR3 protein, CDR3 DNA. The D gene is left open where the match is weak. Rows give clone size only sometimes, using once, few, many, or a class for an expanded clone.

V: TRBV10-3
J: TRBJ2-2
D: -
size: -
CDR3: CAISPAVNTGELFF
DNA: TGTGCCATCAGTCCTGCAGTGAACACCGGGGAGCTGTTTTTT

V: TRBV19
J: TRBJ1-6
D: -
size: -
CDR3: CASSLWDNSPLHF
DNA: TGTGCCAGTAGTTTGTGGGATAATTCACCCCTCCACTTT

V: TRBV25-1
J: TRBJ1-6
D: -
size: once
CDR3: CASSLKDRNSPLHF
DNA: TGTGCCAGCAGCTTAAAGGACCGGAATTCACCCCTCCACTTT

V: TRBV20-1
J: TRBJ2-5
D: TRBD2
size: -
CDR3: CSARAGVIQETQYF
DNA: TGCAGTGCTAGGGCGGGGGTAATACAAGAGACCCAGTACTTC

V: TRBV7-9
J: TRBJ2-7
D: -
size: few
CDR3: CASSLDLSYEQYF
DNA: TGTGCCAGCAGCTTGGACCTCTCCTACGAGCAGTACTTC

V: TRBV24-1
J: TRBJ1-2
D: -
size: -
CDR3: CATSGASGYTF
DNA: TGTGCCACCAGTGGCGCGAGTGGCTACACCTTC

V: TRBV24-1
J: TRBJ1-5
D: TRBD1
size: few
CDR3: CATSDHRGGPNQPQHF
DNA: TGTGCCACCAGTGATCACAGGGGGGGTCCCAATCAGCCCCAGCATTTT

V: TRBV9
J: TRBJ2-2
D: TRBD1
size: many
CDR3: CASSHRQGEVAGELFF
DNA: TGTGCCAGCAGCCACAGACAGGGTGAAGTAGCCGGGGAGCTGTTTTTT

V: TRBV7-2
J: TRBJ2-7
D: -
size: -
CDR3: CASSLLVYEQYF
DNA: TGTGCCAGCAGCTTATTGGTCTACGAGCAGTACTTC

V: TRBV20-1
J: TRBJ2-2
D: TRBD2
size: -
CDR3: CSAREASGGHVGELFF
DNA: TGCAGTGCTAGAGAGGCTAGCGGGGGGCATGTCGGGGAGCTGTTTTTT

V: TRBV11-1
J: TRBJ1-2
D: -
size: -
CDR3: CASSLPGTGLDYGYTF
DNA: TGTGCCAGCAGCTTACCCGGGACGGGTCTCGACTATGGCTACACCTTC

V: TRBV7-2
J: TRBJ2-7
D: -
size: many
CDR3: CASSLNGAYEQYF
DNA: TGTGCCAGCAGCTTAAACGGGGCCTACGAGCAGTACTTC

V: TRBV29-1
J: TRBJ2-1
D: TRBD1
size: many
CDR3: CSVEGQGLNEQFF
DNA: TGCAGCGTTGAGGGACAGGGGCTCAATGAGCAGTTCTTC